A selection of T cell receptor beta chains follows, all from one sample in a study of blood T cells in healthy people across ages. TCRdb independently ran MiXCR on the 5' RACE reads; one entry per CDR3 protein. Among about 1.5 million distinct CDR3 sequences listed, 40% to 45% were seen once. The sequenced sample consisted of blood. The receptors were gathered from a woman younger than 35 in good health. CDR3s include the opening cysteine and the closing phenylalanine or tryptophan. The D gene is left open where the match is weak. Some rows mark clone size as missing; the rest say once, few, many or name a class of expanded clone.

clone_size,v_call,j_call,d_call,cdr3_aa,cdr3_nt
many,TRBV5-1,TRBJ1-5,.,CASSLGDLAGQPQHF,TGCGCCAGCAGCTTAGGGGATTTAGCGGGTCAGCCCCAGCATTTT
.,TRBV18,TRBJ1-6,TRBD1,CASSLQGQNPPLHF,TGTGCCAGCTCGCTACAGGGACAGAATCCACCCCTCCACTTT
.,TRBV7-2,TRBJ1-1,.,CASSRDRSSAFF,TGTGCCAGCAGCCGCGACCGGTCGAGTGCTTTCTTT
.,TRBV7-2,TRBJ2-4,.,CASSLTVMGAKNIQYF,TGTGCCAGCAGCCTTACAGTGATGGGGGCCAAAAACATTCAGTACTTC
.,TRBV10-3,TRBJ2-5,TRBD2,CAISGSGGSRNEQYF,TGTGCCATCAGTGGGTCGGGCGGGAGTAGAAATGAGCAGTACTTC
.,TRBV7-9,TRBJ2-7,TRBD1,CASSQWDRAYEQYF,TGTGCCAGCAGCCAATGGGACAGGGCCTACGAGCAGTACTTC
.,TRBV5-1,TRBJ2-4,.,CASSLDPPGGATLLDNEQYF,TGCGCCAGCAGCTTGGACCCACCAGGAGGGGCGACCTTACTCGACAATGAGCAGTACTTC
.,TRBV20-1,TRBJ2-5,TRBD1,CSAKTGWETQYF,TGCAGTGCCAAGACAGGGTGGGAGACCCAGTACTTC
.,TRBV6-1,TRBJ2-5,.,CASSDLGYETQYF,TGTGCCAGCAGTGACCTGGGGTACGAGACCCAGTACTTC
.,TRBV27,TRBJ2-7,.,CASSPNALGEQYNEQYF,TGTGCCAGCAGCCCCAATGCCCTAGGGGAGCAATACAATGAGCAGTACTTC
.,TRBV27,TRBJ2-2,.,CASSFRQTPNTGELFF,TGTGCCAGCAGTTTCAGACAAACGCCCAACACCGGGGAGCTGTTTTTT
.,TRBV4-1,TRBJ1-2,.,CASSQAWGNYGYTF,TGCGCCAGCAGCCAAGCGTGGGGGAACTATGGCTACACCTTC
.,TRBV29-1,TRBJ1-2,TRBD1,CSVEDRGGGYTF,TGCAGCGTTGAGGACAGGGGAGGAGGCTACACCTTC
.,TRBV20-1,TRBJ2-1,TRBD2,CSARASGGSSHNEQFF,TGCAGTGCTAGAGCTAGTGGCGGGAGTTCCCACAATGAGCAGTTCTTC
few,TRBV4-1,TRBJ1-1,.,CASSPTHGDNTEAFF,TGCGCCAGCAGCCCCACTCACGGGGACAACACTGAAGCTTTCTTT
.,TRBV5-1,TRBJ2-1,.,CASSWESHNEQFF,TGCGCCAGCAGCTGGGAAAGCCACAATGAGCAGTTCTTC
.,TRBV25-1,TRBJ1-2,.,CASSEDGGGYGYTF,TGTGCCAGCAGTGAAGATGGGGGCGGCTATGGCTACACCTTC
few,TRBV29-1,TRBJ2-1,TRBD1,CSVRTGVNEQFF,TGCAGCGTTAGGACAGGTGTCAATGAGCAGTTCTTC
.,TRBV27,TRBJ2-2,TRBD1,CASNLYGADRANTGELFF,TGTGCCAGCAACTTATATGGGGCGGACAGGGCCAACACCGGGGAGCTGTTTTTT
.,TRBV6-5,TRBJ2-3,.,CASIGRAGSTDTQYF,TGTGCCAGCATAGGTAGGGCGGGGAGCACAGATACGCAGTATTTT
few,TRBV7-9,TRBJ1-6,TRBD1,CASSSRGGYSPLHF,TGTGCCAGCAGCTCCAGGGGGGGTTACTCACCCCTCCACTTT
.,TRBV6-2/TRBV6-3,TRBJ1-2,TRBD1,CASSFHPGQGYTF,TGTGCCAGCAGTTTCCACCCGGGACAGGGCTACACCTTC
.,TRBV12-3/TRBV12-4,TRBJ2-1,TRBD2,CASSLAPGLAVNQETQFF,TGTGCCAGCAGTTTAGCGCCCGGACTAGCGGTTAATCAAGAGACCCAGTTCTTC